The T cell receptor beta chain under discussion was sequenced for a study of shared clonotypes between healthy human individuals. For the study at large: Donors were a couple of women and a few men aged 18 to 49.

Once extracted for a subset, genomic DNA was divided evenly among several immunoSEQ plates. Some clones are missing from TCRdb's copy, which holds only in-frame ones; the method was immunoSEQ multiplex PCR. The profile covers about 980,000 clones, with approximately 80% appearing a single time and about 1.5% taken by the ten largest. V lost 6 bases and J 14 bases, leaving 14 bases between the germline ends. From germline, CDR1 is DFQATT and CDR2 SNEGSKA (reference sequence). The CDR3 has 11 residues. In its sample, this clone was seen a few times. The material sequenced was memory CD4+ T cells sorted from blood. Documented subset: CD45RA-negative fraction. The TCR originated in a young man in good health. The genes are TRBV20-1 and TRBJ1-6, with D perhaps TRBD1 (5 bases). The CDR3 is CSAWDRKSLHF. DNA for the CDR3: TGCAGTGCCTGGGACCGTAAATCCCTCCACTTT.